A single sample is the source of the 14 T cell receptor beta chains below, sequenced in a study of PD-1 blockade in classical Hodgkin lymphoma. The assay was immunoSEQ multiplex PCR, and TCRdb's table has in-frame clones only and misses some. This sample has more than 25,000 clones, with approximately 90% found just once. Relapse after autologous stem cell transplantation occurred in every patient, and brentuximab vedotin exposure varied. The sample in question was peripheral blood mononuclear cells (PBMCs), obtained at baseline. These receptors were collected from a human donor with classical Hodgkin lymphoma.

V usage is TRBV5-1 and J usage is TRBJ2-3; 9 nucleotides align to TRBD2. J gave up 4 bases and V 4 bases, and 7 bases lay outside the gene matches. CDR3 size: 15 residues. Looked up from germline, CDR1 is SGHRS and CDR2 is YFSETQ. In DNA, the CDR3 is TGCGCCAGCAGCCCCGGGGTAGCGGGGGCAGATACGCAGTATTTT. The encoded protein is CASSPGVAGADTQYF. The variable domain in full, completed from reference TRBV5-1 and TRBJ2-3, reads KAGVTQTPRYLIKTRGQQVTLSCSPISGHRSVSWYQQTPGQGLQFLFEYFSETQRNKGNFPGRFSGRQFSNSRSEMNVSTLELGDSALYLCASSPGVAGADTQYFGPGTRLTVL.

CDR3 sequence (DNA): TGTGCCACCAGCAGAGATCAGGGCTTGGGTCAGCCCCAGCATTTT. Residues: CATSRDQGLGQPQHF. The chain carries TRBV15 and TRBJ1-5; TRBD1 is a possible D gene (5 bases). This CDR3 has 15 amino acids. Trimming cost V 0 bases and J 6 bases, with 12 bases left between them. Germline V CDR1 and CDR2: LNHNV, YYDKDF (reference sequence).

The chain carries TRBV7-9 and TRBJ1-3; D gene ambiguous. This CDR3 region has 14 residues. From germline, CDR1 is SEHNR and CDR2 FQNEAQ (reference sequence). V lost 3 bases and J 0 bases, leaving 6 bases between the germline ends. The CDR3 DNA is TGTGCCAGCAGCTTCGGTTTCTCTGGAAACACCATATATTTT. Protein: CASSFGFSGNTIYF.

The rearrangement joins TRBV7-9 to TRBJ2-3; 10 nucleotides match TRBD2. There are 18 residues in the CDR3. The junction had 13 bases not matched to a gene; V was cut back by 5 bases and J by 2 bases. Germline V gene lookup returns CDR1 SEHNR and CDR2 FQNEAQ (reference sequence). The CDR3 is CASSRRVGLADFTDTQYF. The CDR3 nucleotides are TGTGCCAGCAGCCGCCGGGTTGGACTAGCGGACTTCACAGATACGCAGTATTTT.

In this sample, this clone turned up once. The CDR3 region has the DNA TGTGCCAGCATTAGGCCTCTAAGGGGGAACACTGAAGCTTTCTTT. Amino acid sequence: CASIRPLRGNTEAFF. V and J are TRBV28 and TRBJ1-1; the D gene is possibly TRBD1 (5 bases). The CDR3 is 15 residues long. Trimming took off 7 bases at V and 1 base at J, with 16 bases between the two ends. Germline CDR1 and CDR2: MDHEN and SYDVKM.

This clone was detected only once. The chain uses TRBV11-1 and TRBJ1-1; no firm D call. Trimming removed 2 bases from V and 1 base from J, with 8 bases in between. This CDR3 is built from 14 residues. CDR1 is SGHAT, CDR2 FQDESV, per germline (reference sequence). The CDR3 DNA reads as TGTGCCAGCAGCTTACGGTGGGAGAACACTGAAGCTTTCTTT. It specifies CASSLRWENTEAFF.

The chain is built from TRBV19 and TRBJ2-7; a weak D match, TRBD2 (6 bases). V gave up 6 bases and J gave up 4 bases, with 19 bases separating them. The CDR3 runs to 15 residues. Germline values: CDR1 LNHDA, CDR2 SQIVND (reference sequence). The CDR3, as DNA: TGTGCCAGTAGCAGACGGGGCGGGGCGCAATACGAGCAGTACTTC. Protein: CASSRRGGAQYEQYF.

This clone was counted between two and nine times. The V gene is TRBV7-9, the J gene TRBJ2-7; maybe TRBD1 (5 bases). CDR3 length: 13 amino acids. Trimming stripped 2 bases from V and 4 bases from J, with 9 bases between. Per germline, CDR1 SEHNR and CDR2 FQNEAQ (reference sequence). The CDR3 sequence: CASSLLGAYEQYF. For the CDR3, the DNA is TGTGCCAGCAGCTTATTAGGGGCTTACGAGCAGTACTTC.

The chain uses TRBV7-6 and TRBJ2-7; TRBD2 matches at 8 bases. The CDR3 runs to 15 residues. The V and J ends lost 2 bases and 0 bases, in that order; junction bases with no gene match: 3. CDR1 SGHVS and CDR2 FNYEAQ come from the germline V gene. The DNA of the CDR3 is TGTGCCAGCAGCTTAAACAGCGGGGGCTCCTACGAGCAGTACTTC. Residues: CASSLNSGGSYEQYF.

The chain recombines TRBV19 with TRBJ1-4, with D possibly matching TRBD1 (6 bases). This CDR3 region has 17 residues. The ends were cut back, 3 bases at V and 0 bases at J, with 14 bases in the middle. Germline-derived CDR1 and CDR2 are LNHDA and SQIVND (reference sequence). CDR3 sequence: CASSIPPRGATNEKLFF. DNA of the CDR3: TGTGCCAGTAGTATTCCCCCGAGGGGGGCAACTAATGAAAAACTGTTTTTT.

V gene TRBV5-1 combines with J gene TRBJ1-2; D unclear. The CDR3 is 12 residues long. With 4 bases removed from V and 8 bases from J, the gap between germline ends came to 12 bases. From germline, CDR1 is SGHRS and CDR2 YFSETQ. The CDR3 DNA reads as TGCGCCAGCAGCGCCCCCCCAGGCGGCTACACCTTC. Translated: CASSAPPGGYTF.

This clone was recorded only once. V usage is TRBV7-2 and J usage is TRBJ2-7; a possible D gene is TRBD2 (5 bases). The CDR3 contains 15 residues. V lost 5 bases and J lost 8, with 22 bases in between. The germline gives CDR1 SGHTA, CDR2 FQGNSA. The CDR3 region is CASSPLTRPEGQQYF. The CDR3 bases are TGTGCCAGCAGCCCACTTACCCGTCCCGAGGGTCAGCAGTACTTC.

The gene calls are TRBV4-1 and TRBJ2-3, with 10 bases fitting TRBD2. V lost 2 bases and J lost 5; bases outside the gene matches: 7. Germline V gives CDR1 MGHRA, CDR2 YSYEKL. This CDR3 region has 16 residues. CDR3 sequence (DNA): TGCGCCAGCAGCCAAACTAGCGGGGTGTTACTAGATACGCAGTATTTT. This encodes CASSQTSGVLLDTQYF.

Written as DNA, the CDR3 is TGTGCCAGCAGCGTAGGGAGCCTGAACACTGAAGCTTTCTTT. Its translation is CASSVGSLNTEAFF. This chain connects TRBV9 to TRBJ1-1, with D hard to call. The germline V gene has CDR1 SGDLS and CDR2 YYNGEE. V lost 0 bases to trimming and J lost 0 bases, with 6 bases between them. The CDR3 has 14 residues.